A selection of T cell receptor beta chains follows, all from one sample in a study of blood T cell repertoires in COVID-19. Some clones are missing from TCRdb's copy, which holds only in-frame ones; the method was immunoSEQ multiplex PCR. Of 15,000 or so clones detected, 75% to 90% appear once; the ten largest clones hold roughly 15%. The sequencing input was peripheral blood. The receptors were gathered from a man aged 45-65 years with active COVID-19. The CDR3 runs from the conserved cysteine through the conserved F or W. The D gene is left open where the match is weak. Some rows have no size entry. The others give once, few or many, or a class for an expanded clone.

J gene: TRBJ2-3
V gene: TRBV28
D gene: TRBD2
clone size: once
CDR3 DNA: TGTGCCAGCACCCCGACTAGCGGGAGCACAGATACGCAGTATTTT
CDR3 protein: CASTPTSGSTDTQYF

J gene: TRBJ1-5
V gene: TRBV27
D gene: TRBD1
clone size: .
CDR3 DNA: TGTGCCAGCAGTCGCCGGGACAGGGCCGTGAATCAGCCCCAGCATTTT
CDR3 protein: CASSRRDRAVNQPQHF

J gene: TRBJ2-7
V gene: TRBV7-2
D gene: .
clone size: .
CDR3 DNA: TGTGCCAGCAGCTTAGGTAGCGCGGCGGGGGAGCAGTACTTC
CDR3 protein: CASSLGSAAGEQYF

J gene: TRBJ1-1
V gene: TRBV9
D gene: .
clone size: .
CDR3 DNA: TGTGCCAGCAGCGTAGGTCACGACATGAACACTGAAGCTTTCTTT
CDR3 protein: CASSVGHDMNTEAFF

J gene: TRBJ2-1
V gene: TRBV4-3
D gene: TRBD2
clone size: .
CDR3 DNA: TGCGCCAGCAGCAAAAGACGGGCCGGGACTAGCAGCAATGAGCAGTTCTTC
CDR3 protein: CASSKRRAGTSSNEQFF

J gene: TRBJ1-5
V gene: TRBV28
D gene: .
clone size: .
CDR3 DNA: TGTGCCAGCAGTTTGCCCAGCGCCAATCAGCCCCAGCATTTT
CDR3 protein: CASSLPSANQPQHF

J gene: TRBJ1-2
V gene: TRBV5-1
D gene: TRBD1
clone size: .
CDR3 DNA: TGCGCCAGCAGCCTCCCCGGACAGGGGTTGGGGTATGGCTACACCTTC
CDR3 protein: CASSLPGQGLGYGYTF

J gene: TRBJ2-7
V gene: TRBV7-2
D gene: TRBD2
clone size: .
CDR3 DNA: TGTGCCAGCAGCGAAACTAGCGCATTCTACGAGCAGTACTTC
CDR3 protein: CASSETSAFYEQYF

J gene: TRBJ2-1
V gene: TRBV21-1
D gene: .
clone size: .
CDR3 DNA: TGTGCCAGCAGCAAAGTATCACGCGGGAGGGCCGCCGACACTGAGGGGAATGAGCAGTTCTTC
CDR3 protein: CASSKVSRGRAADTEGNEQFF

J gene: TRBJ1-5
V gene: TRBV4-1
D gene: .
clone size: .
CDR3 DNA: TGCGCCAGCAGCCAAGATTTCGCGCCATATAGCAATCAGCCCCAGCATTTT
CDR3 protein: CASSQDFAPYSNQPQHF

J gene: TRBJ2-7
V gene: TRBV13
D gene: TRBD1
clone size: .
CDR3 DNA: TGTGCCAGCAGCCAGGGGGTCTACGAGCAGTACTTC
CDR3 protein: CASSQGVYEQYF

J gene: TRBJ1-1
V gene: TRBV27
D gene: .
clone size: .
CDR3 DNA: TGTGCCAGCAGTTTATTGGACAGAGGGAACACTGAAGCTTTCTTT
CDR3 protein: CASSLLDRGNTEAFF

J gene: TRBJ1-1
V gene: TRBV10-1
D gene: .
clone size: .
CDR3 DNA: TGCGCCAGCAGTGAGCGGCGGGGAAACACTGAAGCTTTCTTT
CDR3 protein: CASSERRGNTEAFF

J gene: TRBJ2-2
V gene: TRBV9
D gene: .
clone size: .
CDR3 DNA: TGTGCCAGCAGCGTAGCCCCCGAGGTTACCGGGGAGCTGTTTTTT
CDR3 protein: CASSVAPEVTGELFF

J gene: TRBJ2-7
V gene: TRBV10-3
D gene: .
clone size: .
CDR3 DNA: TGTGCCATCAGTGATGGACTCCGGATCTCCTACGAGCAGTACTTC
CDR3 protein: CAISDGLRISYEQYF

J gene: TRBJ2-3
V gene: TRBV3-1/TRBV3-2
D gene: TRBD2
clone size: .
CDR3 DNA: TGTGCCAGCAGCAAAGCGGGATATGGCACAGATACGCAGTATTTT
CDR3 protein: CASSKAGYGTDTQYF

J gene: TRBJ1-5
V gene: TRBV7-9
D gene: .
clone size: .
CDR3 DNA: TGTGCCAGCAGCCTTTCTGTTAGCAATCAGCCCCAGCATTTT
CDR3 protein: CASSLSVSNQPQHF

J gene: TRBJ1-1
V gene: TRBV15
D gene: .
clone size: few
CDR3 DNA: TGTGCCACCAGCAGCAGGGCCAGGGCAAACACTGAAGCTTTCTTT
CDR3 protein: CATSSRARANTEAFF

J gene: TRBJ2-7
V gene: TRBV6-6
D gene: .
clone size: .
CDR3 DNA: TGTGCCAGCAGTCCCCTTTTCTACGAGCAGTACTTC
CDR3 protein: CASSPLFYEQYF

J gene: TRBJ2-5
V gene: TRBV4-2
D gene: TRBD1
clone size: .
CDR3 DNA: TGTGCCAGCAGCCAAGCGGGACAGAAAGAGACCCAGTACTTC
CDR3 protein: CASSQAGQKETQYF

J gene: TRBJ2-7
V gene: TRBV28
D gene: TRBD1
clone size: once
CDR3 DNA: TGTGCCAGCAGGCCAGGGGGTGAGGGCTACGAGCAGTACTTC
CDR3 protein: CASRPGGEGYEQYF

J gene: TRBJ2-7
V gene: TRBV27
D gene: TRBD2
clone size: .
CDR3 DNA: TGTGCCAGCAGTTTTCTAGCGGGGAACTACGAGCAGTACTTC
CDR3 protein: CASSFLAGNYEQYF

J gene: TRBJ2-1
V gene: TRBV2
D gene: .
clone size: .
CDR3 DNA: TGTGCCAGCAAGTCCCCTGCAGCGGGCGATGAGCAGTTCTTC
CDR3 protein: CASKSPAAGDEQFF

J gene: TRBJ2-3
V gene: TRBV24-1
D gene: .
clone size: .
CDR3 DNA: TGTGCCACCGGGGCGAGCACAGATACGCAGTATTTT
CDR3 protein: CATGASTDTQYF

J gene: TRBJ1-1
V gene: TRBV5-1
D gene: .
clone size: once
CDR3 DNA: TGCGCCAGCAGCCCTACAGGGATTGGGGTACCTGAAGCTTTCTTT
CDR3 protein: CASSPTGIGVPEAFF

J gene: TRBJ2-3
V gene: TRBV11-2
D gene: .
clone size: .
CDR3 DNA: TGTGCCAGCAGCCCAGAGTTCAACCCAGGAACAGATACGCAGTATTTT
CDR3 protein: CASSPEFNPGTDTQYF

J gene: TRBJ1-1
V gene: TRBV18
D gene: .
clone size: once
CDR3 DNA: TGTGCCAGCTCATCAAGGGTTCAGGTGGGGGGCACTGAAGCTTTCTTT
CDR3 protein: CASSSRVQVGGTEAFF

J gene: TRBJ2-5
V gene: TRBV5-4
D gene: TRBD1
clone size: .
CDR3 DNA: TGTGCCAGCAGCCGAACCACAGGGGGCGGGGAGACCCAGTACTTC
CDR3 protein: CASSRTTGGGETQYF

J gene: TRBJ2-2
V gene: TRBV24-1
D gene: .
clone size: .
CDR3 DNA: TGTGCCACCAGTGATTTGCGGTCACAGGGTGTTATAGCCGGGGAGCTGTTTTTT
CDR3 protein: CATSDLRSQGVIAGELFF

J gene: TRBJ2-2
V gene: TRBV9
D gene: .
clone size: few
CDR3 DNA: TGTGCCAGCAGCCCTCGGACTACCACCGGGGAGCTGTTTTTT
CDR3 protein: CASSPRTTTGELFF

J gene: TRBJ1-3
V gene: TRBV18
D gene: .
clone size: .
CDR3 DNA: TGTGCCAGCTCTTTCGACGACAGTTACTCTGGAAACACCATATATTTT
CDR3 protein: CASSFDDSYSGNTIYF

J gene: TRBJ2-3
V gene: TRBV4-1
D gene: .
clone size: .
CDR3 DNA: TGCGCCAGCAGCCAAAGTCCCGGAGCTATCACAGATACGCAGTATTTT
CDR3 protein: CASSQSPGAITDTQYF

J gene: TRBJ1-1
V gene: TRBV20-1
D gene: .
clone size: .
CDR3 DNA: TGCAGTGCTGGTGGGGGAGACACTGAAGCTTTCTTT
CDR3 protein: CSAGGGDTEAFF

J gene: TRBJ2-7
V gene: TRBV3-1/TRBV3-2
D gene: TRBD1
clone size: few
CDR3 DNA: TGTGCCAGCAGCCCTGGGGACAGGGCCTCCTACGAGCAGTACTTC
CDR3 protein: CASSPGDRASYEQYF

J gene: TRBJ2-4
V gene: TRBV19
D gene: TRBD2
clone size: .
CDR3 DNA: TGTGCCTACTTTCCGCCGGGGCTAGCGGGGAACGTAGCCAAAAACATTCAGTACTTC
CDR3 protein: CAYFPPGLAGNVAKNIQYF

J gene: TRBJ1-2
V gene: TRBV4-1
D gene: TRBD1
clone size: .
CDR3 DNA: TGCGCCAGCAGCCAATTGACAGGGGGTCTAAATGGCTACACCTTC
CDR3 protein: CASSQLTGGLNGYTF

J gene: TRBJ2-6
V gene: TRBV27
D gene: .
clone size: .
CDR3 DNA: TGTGCCAGCAGTTGGGCCTCCCCTGGGGCCAACGTCCTGACTTTC
CDR3 protein: CASSWASPGANVLTF

J gene: TRBJ2-7
V gene: TRBV9
D gene: .
clone size: once
CDR3 DNA: TGTGCCAGCAGCCCCCACCAGGAAGTAAACGAGCAGTACTTC
CDR3 protein: CASSPHQEVNEQYF

J gene: TRBJ2-7
V gene: TRBV6-2/TRBV6-3
D gene: TRBD2
clone size: .
CDR3 DNA: TGTGCCAGCAGTTACCCGACTAGCGGGAGATCCGAGCAGTACTTC
CDR3 protein: CASSYPTSGRSEQYF

J gene: TRBJ2-3
V gene: TRBV5-1
D gene: .
clone size: .
CDR3 DNA: TGCGCCAGCAGCTTTGCAGGGTTTCCTTCCACAGATACGCAGTATTTT
CDR3 protein: CASSFAGFPSTDTQYF

J gene: TRBJ1-5
V gene: TRBV15
D gene: .
clone size: .
CDR3 DNA: TGTGCCACCTCCGAGGAGAGGAATCAGCCCCAGCATTTT
CDR3 protein: CATSEERNQPQHF

J gene: TRBJ1-6
V gene: TRBV28
D gene: .
clone size: .
CDR3 DNA: TGTGCCAGCAGTTTCCCCGGGGGGACGAGTGTCCACTTT
CDR3 protein: CASSFPGGTSVHF